This TCR beta chain was found in a study of T cell responses to AZD1222 COVID-19 vaccine. Overall study findings and caveats: Only six people who got AZD1222 tested seropositive at baseline. White British people made up most donors, females outnumbered males, and clonal diversity was possibly underestimated. Receipt of two AZD1222 doses was followed by a rise in Spike-specific TCR breadth and depth.

Trimming removed 6 bases from V and 5 bases from J; junction bases left unmatched: 9. This CDR3 comprises 14 residues. Germline CDR1 and CDR2: MNHNY and SVGAGI (reference sequence). Data came from immunoSEQ multiplex PCR; TCRdb stores just in-frame clones and leaves some out. The table shows fewer than 110,000 clones, with 92% occurring only once. As concerns this clone: Its antigen is undetermined.

This specimen was peripheral blood, taken 28 days after the second AZD1222 dose. The clonotype comes from an adult who received the AZD1222 COVID-19 vaccine. This rearrangement joins TRBV6-6 to TRBJ2-7, with TRBD2 matching 8 bases. This CDR3 is CASSSPGGFDEQYF. In DNA, the CDR3 is TGTGCCAGCAGCTCCCCGGGGGGGTTCGACGAGCAGTACTTC.